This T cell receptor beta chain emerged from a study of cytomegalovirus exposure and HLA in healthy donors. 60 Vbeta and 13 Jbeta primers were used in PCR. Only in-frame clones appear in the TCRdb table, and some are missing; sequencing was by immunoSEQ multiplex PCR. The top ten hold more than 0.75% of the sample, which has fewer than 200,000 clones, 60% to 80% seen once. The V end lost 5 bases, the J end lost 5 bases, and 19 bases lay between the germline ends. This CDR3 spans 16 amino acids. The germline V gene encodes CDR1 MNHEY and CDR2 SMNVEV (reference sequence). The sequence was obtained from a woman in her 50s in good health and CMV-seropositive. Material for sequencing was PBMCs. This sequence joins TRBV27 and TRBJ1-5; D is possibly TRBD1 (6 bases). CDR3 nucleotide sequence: TGTGCCAGCAGTCTCTCCTTCTACAGGGACGATCAGCCCCAGCATTTT. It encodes CASSLSFYRDDQPQHF.